This section outlines one T cell receptor beta chain sequence together with its context. What it recognizes is unknown. PCR amplification relied on 60 Vbeta primers (plus 13 Jbeta primers). Assay: immunoSEQ multiplex PCR; the TCRdb copy retains only in-frame clones and omits some. In the table there are around 150,000 clones, 75% to 80% of which are singletons. CDR3 length: 12 amino acids. Germline V CDR1 and CDR2: SGDLS, YYNGEE. V was trimmed by 2 bases and J by 6 bases, leaving 5 bases between them. This specimen belongs to a study of cytomegalovirus exposure and HLA in healthy donors. General study results and limits: In a later analysis, productive TCRs from donors in an Asian-associated ancestry cluster reportedly carried fewer N-insertions than the cohort mean. The classifier reportedly diagnosed cytomegalovirus status with high specificity and sensitivity. Some V segments, including TRBV6-2 and TRBV6-3, were excluded as indistinguishable. In a later analysis, TCR association rates varied by HLA locus: DRB1 most, HLA-C fewest.

The chain couples TRBV9 to TRBJ2-2; no definite D call. The clonotype originates from a man aged 25-45 years in good health and CMV-seronegative. Source material: PBMCs. Here the CDR3 reads CASSVGPGELFF. The CDR3 nucleotides are TGTGCCAGCAGCGTTGGGCCCGGGGAGCTGTTTTTT.